A selection of T cell receptor beta chains follows, all from one sample in a study of cytomegalovirus exposure and HLA in healthy donors. Clones were sequenced by immunoSEQ multiplex PCR, and TCRdb holds only the in-frame ones, with some missing. Among about 150,000 clones listed, 80% were seen once. Sample: PBMCs. These receptors all come from a woman aged 40 to 50 in good health and CMV-seropositive. CDR3s include the opening cysteine and the closing phenylalanine or tryptophan.

j_call v_call cdr3_length cdr3_aa
TRBJ1-2 TRBV5-4 15 CASSYRGGTNYGYTF
TRBJ1-4 TRBV9 16 CASSRRQGPSLEKLFF
TRBJ2-5 TRBV6-1 11 CASSPKETQYF
TRBJ2-2 TRBV10-1 14 CASLAVLGAGELFF
TRBJ2-3 TRBV2 12 CASAGRTDTQYF
TRBJ1-6 TRBV19 14 CASRDRVYNSPLHF
TRBJ2-7 TRBV19 14 CASSRLAGSYEQYF
TRBJ2-6 TRBV7-9 18 CASSPSAGFYAGANVLTF
TRBJ2-1 TRBV19 13 CASSSGRVFEQFF
TRBJ2-3 TRBV30 15 CAWTRLAASTDTQYF
TRBJ2-7 TRBV5-1 16 CASSSSPGLAFDEQYF
TRBJ2-3 TRBV7-9 14 CASTLAGGTDTQYF
TRBJ1-5 TRBV7-8 16 CASSPTTGYRNQPQHF
TRBJ2-1 TRBV18 15 CASSPGLAGANEQFF
TRBJ2-6 TRBV10-3 20 CAISESKNPNSLSGANVLTF
TRBJ2-1 TRBV7-8 15 CASTLLAGGYNEQFF
TRBJ2-7 TRBV5-1 16 CASSLVVAGAGYEQYF
TRBJ1-1 TRBV7-9 12 CSSSLGSAGAFF
TRBJ1-1 TRBV11-2 14 CASSFAGMNTEAFF
TRBJ1-1 TRBV27 17 CASGSGTGVLGVTEAFF
TRBJ2-7 TRBV13 15 CASSAGTSPSYEQYF
TRBJ1-2 TRBV27 16 CASRYRRQGRGYGYTF
TRBJ2-5 TRBV2 12 CASTNRGETQYF
TRBJ2-7 TRBV5-1 13 CASSLGSAYEQYF
TRBJ2-1 TRBV6-4 13 CASGELSGVEQFF
TRBJ1-2 TRBV2 14 CATSRGQSVNGYTF
TRBJ2-2 TRBV2 14 CASSLTGDTGELFF
TRBJ1-4 TRBV5-1 15 CASRTGGALNEKLFF
TRBJ1-1 TRBV11-1 13 CASSLDHGAEAFF
TRBJ1-2 TRBV29-1 12 CSVALINYGYTF
TRBJ1-5 TRBV5-1 15 CASSLEGTGNQPQHF
TRBJ2-5 TRBV4-1 18 CASSQDLGLAGGLETQYF
TRBJ2-6 TRBV27 15 CASSWTSSGANVLTF
TRBJ2-7 TRBV6-6 13 CASTRDSTYEQYF
TRBJ1-1 TRBV4-1 14 CASSLRGLNTEAFF
TRBJ2-5 TRBV5-6 15 CASSPGLAGEETQYF
TRBJ1-1 TRBV7-3 14 CASSLGTANTEAFF
TRBJ1-4 TRBV7-6 14 CASSLGTGYEKLFF
TRBJ2-1 TRBV30 13 CAWSVQGGLEQFF
TRBJ2-3 TRBV2 17 CASITGGGTGGTDTQYF
TRBJ1-3 TRBV12-5 14 CASAGQGAGNTIYF